This TCR beta chain was recorded in a study of blood T cell repertoires in COVID-19. This clone was counted only a few times. The protocol was immunoSEQ multiplex PCR, while the TCRdb copy is restricted to in-frame clones and leaves out a portion. This table holds about 100,000 clones, roughly 90% found once. Sequencing was carried out using peripheral blood. The source is a man in his thirties or forties in a cohort sampled during active COVID-19.

The CDR3: CASSLRFMNQPQHF. As DNA, the CDR3 is TGCGCCAGCAGCCTTCGGTTTATGAATCAGCCCCAGCATTTT. The chain links TRBV4-1 to TRBJ1-5, with unresolved D. V dropped 4 bases and J dropped 4 bases, with 11 bases sitting between them. There are 14 residues in the CDR3. Germline loops: CDR1 MGHRA, CDR2 YSYEKL.